The source of this T cell receptor beta chain is a study of blood T cell repertoires in COVID-19. About the research overall: Sources were T cells, B-cell-depleted T cells, or PBMCs; the material itself was cDNA or gDNA.

Generated by immunoSEQ multiplex PCR, the TCRdb table keeps only in-frame clones and is missing some. The profile covers roughly 250,000 clones, with around 87% appearing a single time and around 3.3% taken by the ten largest. The cohort comprised adults aged about 18 to 100 years residing in approximately 22 US areas. CDR3 length equals 17 residues. The junction had 11 bases not matched to a gene; V was cut back by 5 bases and J by 3 bases. Germline V gene data show CDR1 as KGHDR and CDR2 as SFDVKD. The TCR was taken from a woman aged 40-49 years with acute COVID-19. Material for sequencing was PBMCs or T cells enriched from blood (not recorded which). The chain recombines TRBV24-1 with TRBJ2-3; 9 nucleotides align to TRBD2. The CDR3 protein is CATSGGGRAELTDTQYF. The DNA of the CDR3 is TGTGCCACCAGTGGAGGCGGGAGGGCCGAGTTAACAGATACGCAGTATTTT.